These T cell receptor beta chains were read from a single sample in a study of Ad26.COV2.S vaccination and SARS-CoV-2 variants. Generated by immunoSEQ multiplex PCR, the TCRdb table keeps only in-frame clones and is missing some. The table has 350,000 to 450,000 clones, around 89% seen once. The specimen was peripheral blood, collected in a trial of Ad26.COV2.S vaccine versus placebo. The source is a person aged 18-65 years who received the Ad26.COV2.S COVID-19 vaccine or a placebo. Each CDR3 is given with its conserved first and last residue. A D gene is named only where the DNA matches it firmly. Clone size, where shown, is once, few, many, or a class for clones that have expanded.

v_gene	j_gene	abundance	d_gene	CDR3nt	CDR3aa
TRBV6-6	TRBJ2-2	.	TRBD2	TGTGCCAGCAGTCGCCGGGGACTAGCGGGGATCACCGGGGAGCTGTTTTTT	CASSRRGLAGITGELFF
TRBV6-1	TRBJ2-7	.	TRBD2	TGTGCCAGCAGTGAGGCGGGAGGAAAAAACGGGCAGTACTTC	CASSEAGGKNGQYF
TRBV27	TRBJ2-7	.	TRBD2	TGTGCCAGCAGTTTCTGGGGGGGATCTTACGAGCAGTACTTC	CASSFWGGSYEQYF
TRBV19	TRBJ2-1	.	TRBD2	TGTGCCAGTAGTATCGGGACTAGCGGACACAATGAGCAGTTCTTC	CASSIGTSGHNEQFF
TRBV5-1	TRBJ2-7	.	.	TGCGCCAGCAGCACCGGGACTCCTAATCTACCTTCCTACGAGCAGTACTTC	CASSTGTPNLPSYEQYF
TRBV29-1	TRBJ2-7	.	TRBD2	TGCAGCGTTGCGGTGGGGGGGAACGAGCAGTACTTC	CSVAVGGNEQYF
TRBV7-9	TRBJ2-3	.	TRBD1	TGTGCCAGCAGCTTAACCCGGAAGACAGGGGGGGGACCCCTTGTGGAGTATTTT	CASSLTRKTGGGPLVEYF
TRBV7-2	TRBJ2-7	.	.	TGTGCCAGCAGCGGCAGGAAGGGGGGGCCAACCTACGAGCAGTACTTC	CASSGRKGGPTYEQYF
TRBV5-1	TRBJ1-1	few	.	TGCGCCAGCAGCCTCACCTCAGGGAGCACTGAAGCTTTCTTT	CASSLTSGSTEAFF
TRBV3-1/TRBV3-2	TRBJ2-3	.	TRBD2	TGTGCCAGCAGGCAACGGGACCTAGCGGGAGCCACAGATACGCAGTATTTT	CASRQRDLAGATDTQYF
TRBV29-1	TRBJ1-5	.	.	TGCAGCGTTGACAGGGTGGGCCAGCCCCAGCATTTT	CSVDRVGQPQHF
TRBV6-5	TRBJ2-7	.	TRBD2	TGTGCCAGCAGTCTTAGCGGGAGGGCCTACGAGCAGTACTTC	CASSLSGRAYEQYF
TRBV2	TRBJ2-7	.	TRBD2	TGTGCCAGCAGGTACAGGACTAGCGGCCCATACGAGCAGTACTTC	CASRYRTSGPYEQYF
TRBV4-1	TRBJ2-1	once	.	TGCGCCAGCAGCCAGGTCGACATGATTTCCTACAATGAGCAGTTCTTC	CASSQVDMISYNEQFF
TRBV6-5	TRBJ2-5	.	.	TGTGCCAGCAGTTACTTCCTCCAAGAGACCCAGTACTTC	CASSYFLQETQYF
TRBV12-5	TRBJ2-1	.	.	TGTGCTAGTGGAGAGGGTAGTCAGGATGAGCAGTTCTTC	CASGEGSQDEQFF
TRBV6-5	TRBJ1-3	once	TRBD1	TGTGCCTCGGGACAGACCTCTGGAAACACCATATATTTT	CASGQTSGNTIYF
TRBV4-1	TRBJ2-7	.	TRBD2	TGCGCCAGCAGCCCTCTAGGCGGGAGGGCCTCGGGTGAGCAGTACTTC	CASSPLGGRASGEQYF
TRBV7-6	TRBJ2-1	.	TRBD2	TGTGCCAGCAGCTTAGCAGCTAGCGGAGCCTACAATGAGCAGTTCTTC	CASSLAASGAYNEQFF
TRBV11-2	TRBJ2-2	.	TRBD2	TGTGCCAGCAGCTTAGTGGGCGGGAGGGGGAACACCGGGGAGCTGTTTTTT	CASSLVGGRGNTGELFF
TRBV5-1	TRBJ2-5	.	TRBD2	TGCGCCAGCAGCATGGGACTAGCGGGAGGGGTGAAAGAGACCCAGTACTTC	CASSMGLAGGVKETQYF
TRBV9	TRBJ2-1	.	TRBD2	TGTGCCAGCAGCGTCACGGGACTAGACTACAATGAGCAGTTCTTC	CASSVTGLDYNEQFF
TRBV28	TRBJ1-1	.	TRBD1	TGTGCCAGCAGGCGACAGGGGGGGCTGGGTACTGAAGCTTTCTTT	CASRRQGGLGTEAFF
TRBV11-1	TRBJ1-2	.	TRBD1	TGTGCCAGCAGCTTACGACAGGGTGATGGCTACACCTTC	CASSLRQGDGYTF
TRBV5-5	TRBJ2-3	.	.	TGTGCCAGCAACATTGCTCTTGGAGATACGCAGTATTTT	CASNIALGDTQYF